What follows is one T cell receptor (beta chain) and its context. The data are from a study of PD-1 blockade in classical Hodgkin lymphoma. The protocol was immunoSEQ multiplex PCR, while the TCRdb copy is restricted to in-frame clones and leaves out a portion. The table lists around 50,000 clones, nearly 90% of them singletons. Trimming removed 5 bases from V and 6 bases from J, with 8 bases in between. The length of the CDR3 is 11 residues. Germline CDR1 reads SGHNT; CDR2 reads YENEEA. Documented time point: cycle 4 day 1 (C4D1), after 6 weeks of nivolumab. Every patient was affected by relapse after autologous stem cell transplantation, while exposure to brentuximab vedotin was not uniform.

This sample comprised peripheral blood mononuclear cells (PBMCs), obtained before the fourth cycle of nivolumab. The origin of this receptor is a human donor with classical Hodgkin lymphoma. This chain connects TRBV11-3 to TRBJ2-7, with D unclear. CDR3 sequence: CASSQSLEQYF. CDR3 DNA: TGTGCCAGCAGCCAATCGCTCGAGCAGTACTTC.